This record looks at one T cell receptor beta chain sequence and its context. The sample holds other DNA sequences that translate to the same CDR3. This record belongs to a study of shared clonotypes between healthy human individuals. Libraries were prepared by immunoSEQ multiplex PCR; TCRdb keeps only in-frame clonotypes and omits some of them. Altogether around 1.6 million clones are present, nearly 99% being singletons, with the ten largest covering about 0.4%. The CDR3 consists of 11 residues. Trimming took 3 bases from V and 4 from J, leaving 4 bases between them. Germline V gene data show CDR1 as KGHSH and CDR2 as LQKENI.

V gene TRBV18 combines with J gene TRBJ2-7; no definite D call. Sequenced material: naive CD4+ T cells sorted from blood. Subset in this sample: CD45RA+ positively selected. This TCR was recovered from a man aged 30 to 39 in good health. The CDR3 reads CASSPVYEQYF. CDR3 coding DNA: TGTGCCAGCTCACCGGTGTACGAGCAGTACTTC. Variable domain in full (rest from reference TRBV18 and TRBJ2-7): NAGVMQNPRHLVRRRGQEARLRCSPMKGHSHVYWYRQLPEEGLKFMVYLQKENIIDESGMPKERFSAEFPKEGPSILRIQQVVRGDSAAYFCASSPVYEQYFGPGTRLTVT.